This TCR beta chain was captured in a study of T-cell reconstitution after alpha-beta-depleted transplantation in children. This clonotype was seen ten or more times. Its antigen is unknown. Study-level findings and limits: Newly generated T cells supplied most T-cell counts and diversity one year post-transplant. About two months after transplant, alpha-beta T cells reportedly came from several hundred expanded graft clones. The origin of high day-60 TCRbeta diversity in some patients lay in surviving recipient T cells and thymic progenitors.

This CDR3 has 14 amino acids. Trimming stripped 2 bases from V and 0 bases from J, with 7 bases between. As it was prepared, the TCRbeta library received unique molecular identifiers. TCRdb analysed the PCR reads with MiXCR anew, one entry per CDR3 protein. The sample records 250,000 to 300,000 distinct CDR3 sequences, over 9% being singletons. This receptor was obtained from a boy younger than two with acute myeloid leukemia, due to receive a stem cell transplant. V gene TRBV12-3 or TRBV12-4 combines with J gene TRBJ1-1, with D possibly being TRBD1 (5 bases). Sequencing was performed on PBMCs, taken before TCRalphabeta/CD19-depleted stem cell transplant. CDR3 protein: CASSLTGMNTEAFF. For the CDR3, the DNA is TGTGCCAGCAGTTTAACAGGTATGAACACTGAAGCTTTCTTT.